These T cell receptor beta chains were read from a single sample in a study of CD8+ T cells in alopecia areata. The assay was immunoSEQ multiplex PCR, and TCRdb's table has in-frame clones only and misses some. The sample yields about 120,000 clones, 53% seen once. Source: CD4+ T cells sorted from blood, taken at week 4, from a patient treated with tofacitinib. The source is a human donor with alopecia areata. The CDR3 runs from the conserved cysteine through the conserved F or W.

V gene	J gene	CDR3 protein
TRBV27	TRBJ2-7	CASLNTWTSFHEQYF
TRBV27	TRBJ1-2	CASTEKLGYGYTF
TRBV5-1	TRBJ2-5	CASSLDVGGETQYF
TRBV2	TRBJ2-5	CASSVPGVGQETQYF
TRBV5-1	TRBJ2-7	CASSLGRVQGHYEQYF
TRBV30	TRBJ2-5	CAWSVRETQYF
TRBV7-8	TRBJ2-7	CASSFGISYEQYF
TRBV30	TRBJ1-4	CAWTAFHEKLFF
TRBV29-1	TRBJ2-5	CSAGTDGETQYF
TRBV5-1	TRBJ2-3	CASSLVGTTDTQYF
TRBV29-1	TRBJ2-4	CSVEGLAKNIQYF
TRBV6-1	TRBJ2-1	CATYQVGNEQFF
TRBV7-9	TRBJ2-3	CASSLTSQGRGTQYF
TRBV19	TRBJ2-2	CASSPLAGYGELFF
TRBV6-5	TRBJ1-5	CASSYSIRSNQPQHF
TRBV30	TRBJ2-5	CAWSTGLAGPETQYF
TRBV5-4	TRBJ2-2	CASRGYTGELFF
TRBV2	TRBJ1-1	CASSRTGETTEAFF
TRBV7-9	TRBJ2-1	CASTEVGTSGRNEQFF
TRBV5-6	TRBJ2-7	CASSLWDEQYF
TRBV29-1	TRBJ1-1	CSVVKVRTEAFF